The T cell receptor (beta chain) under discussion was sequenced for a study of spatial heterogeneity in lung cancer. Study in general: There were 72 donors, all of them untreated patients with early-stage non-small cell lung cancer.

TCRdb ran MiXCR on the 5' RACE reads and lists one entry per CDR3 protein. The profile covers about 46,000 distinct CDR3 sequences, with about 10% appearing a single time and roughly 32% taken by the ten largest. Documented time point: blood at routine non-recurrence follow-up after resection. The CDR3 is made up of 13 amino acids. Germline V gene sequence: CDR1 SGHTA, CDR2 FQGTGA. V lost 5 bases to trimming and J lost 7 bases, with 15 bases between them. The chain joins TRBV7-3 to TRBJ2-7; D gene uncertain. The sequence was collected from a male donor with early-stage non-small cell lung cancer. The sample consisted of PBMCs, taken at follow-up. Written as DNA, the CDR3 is TGTGCCAGCAGCCTACAAGGGATGGGAGAGCAGTACTTC. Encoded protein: CASSLQGMGEQYF.